The T cell receptor beta chain under discussion was sequenced for a study of PD-L1 blockade in urothelial cancer. Specified time point: peripheral blood 6 weeks after treatment start. The data were produced by immunoSEQ multiplex PCR, yet TCRdb's version contains in-frame clones alone and is incomplete. Of about 120,000 clones listed, more than 85% were seen once; the top ten hold 1.5% to 2%. This clone was picked up a small number of times. The germline gives CDR1 SGHTA, CDR2 FQGTGA. V lost 4 bases and J lost 3; bases outside the gene matches: 7. This CDR3 contains 15 residues. V is TRBV7-3 and J is TRBJ2-3; 7 bases line up with TRBD1. Source: PBMCs, taken around atezolizumab (anti-PD-L1) treatment. The clonotype comes from a man between 60 and 75 years old with urothelial cancer. This CDR3 is CASSYRQGLTDTQYF. CDR3 bases: TGTGCCAGCAGCTACAGACAGGGCTTGACAGATACGCAGTATTTT.